The 24 T cell receptor beta chains listed next were all sequenced from one sample in a study of T cell clones after liver transplantation. This table comes from immunoSEQ multiplex PCR, and its TCRdb copy is limited to in-frame clones, with some not included. The data hold roughly 100,000 clones, with around 84% observed a single time. Here the sequenced sample was CD4+ T cells from blood, taken approximately 45 months after liver transplant. Receptors were obtained from a human patient who received a liver transplant. Some T cells may be graft donor cells.

This sequence joins TRBV27 and TRBJ2-5; TRBD2 aligns across 14 bases. This CDR3 contains 19 residues. The V and J ends lost 5 bases and 5 bases, in that order; junction bases with no gene match: 16. Germline CDR1 reads MNHEY; CDR2 reads SMNVEV (reference sequence). CDR3 DNA sequence: TGTGCCAGCAGTAGTCCTCCGGGACTAGCGGGAGTGTTTAGGGAGACCCAGTACTTC. Its translation: CASSSPPGLAGVFRETQYF.

J is TRBJ2-1 and V is TRBV5-6, with unresolved D. Germline CDR1 SGHDT, CDR2 YYEEEE. The CDR3 extends over 13 amino acids. The V end was cut by 4 bases, the J end by 7 bases, with 12 bases between. The CDR3 here is CASSTGARNEQFF. The CDR3, as DNA: TGTGCCAGCAGCACTGGAGCGAGGAATGAGCAGTTCTTC. Drawing the rest from reference TRBV5-6 and TRBJ2-1, the complete variable domain is DAGVTQSPTHLIKTRGQQVTLRCSPKSGHDTVSWYQQALGQGPQFIFQYYEEEERQRGNFPDRFSGHQFPNYSSELNVNALLLGDSALYLCASSTGARNEQFFGPGTRLTVL.

V is TRBV9 and J is TRBJ2-1; 8 bases match TRBD2. V was clipped by 4 bases and J by 6 bases; unmatched bases: 12. CDR3 length: 16 residues. Per the germline V gene, CDR1 is SGDLS and CDR2 is YYNGEE. The CDR3 DNA sequence: TGTGCCAGCAGCATATCACTAGCGGTGAATGTCAATGAGCAGTTCTTC. Protein product: CASSISLAVNVNEQFF.

V and J are TRBV20-1 and TRBJ2-7; D not certain. The V end was cut by 6 bases, the J end by 6 bases, with 6 bases between. There are 9 residues in the CDR3. Germline assignment: CDR1 DFQATT and CDR2 SNEGSKA (reference sequence). The DNA of the CDR3 is TGCAGTGCCGGAGTCGAGCAGTACTTC. Protein: CSAGVEQYF.

The CDR3 coding sequence is TGCAGCGTTGTAGGGGAGAAAACCTACGAGCAGTACTTC. Translation gives CSVVGEKTYEQYF. The rearrangement joins TRBV29-1 to TRBJ2-7; D tentatively reads TRBD1 or TRBD2 (5 bases each). Germline V gives CDR1 SQVTM, CDR2 ANQGSEA. The CDR3 runs 13 residues. Trimming pared 4 bases from V and 2 bases from J, leaving 12 bases between.

V gene TRBV28 combines with J gene TRBJ1-1; TRBD1 agrees at 11 bases. Germline CDR1 is MDHEN and CDR2 is SYDVKM. CDR3 length: 17 amino acids. V lost 6 bases, J lost 0 bases, and 9 bases stayed unmatched. The CDR3 here is CASRPGTGGKMNTEAFF. The DNA for the CDR3 is TGTGCCAGCAGGCCCGGGACAGGGGGGAAGATGAACACTGAAGCTTTCTTT.

This sequence joins TRBV7-2 and TRBJ1-2, with D perhaps matching TRBD1 (5 bases). The CDR3 is made up of 16 amino acids. Between the trimmed V and J ends, which lost 3 bases and 8 bases, there was a span of 22 bases. From germline, CDR1 is SGHTA and CDR2 FQGNSA. CDR3 sequence (DNA): TGTGCCAGCAGCTTTTCTCTAGGAGGGACGGAGAAAGGCTACACCTTC. This gives the protein CASSFSLGGTEKGYTF.

The V call is TRBV6-5, the J call TRBJ2-1; the D gene is possibly TRBD2 (5 bases). The CDR3 contains 15 residues. CDR1 and CDR2 (germline): MNHEY, SVGAGI. The ends were cut back, 1 base at V and 7 bases at J, with 14 bases in the middle. CDR3 residues: CASSYYTRGRNEQFF. CDR3 nucleotide sequence: TGTGCCAGCAGTTACTACACTAGAGGACGGAATGAGCAGTTCTTC.

The J gene is TRBJ2-3, the V gene TRBV19; weak D call: TRBD2 (7 bases). The V end lost 7 bases, the J end lost 4 bases, and 18 bases lay between the germline ends. Germline CDR1 LNHDA, CDR2 SQIVND (reference sequence). The CDR3 runs 15 residues. DNA of the CDR3: TGTGCCAGTACCCGGGGGGCAGGAAGGGCAGATACGCAGTATTTT. Translating gives CASTRGAGRADTQYF. Combining the CDR3 with reference TRBV19 and TRBJ2-3 gives the whole variable domain DGGITQSPKYLFRKEGQNVTLSCEQNLNHDAMYWYRQDPGQGLRLIYYSQIVNDFQKGDIAEGYSVSREKKESFPLTVTSAQKNPTAFYLCASTRGAGRADTQYFGPGTRLTVL.

The chain joins TRBV5-1 to TRBJ2-3, with 9 bases identical to TRBD2. The V segment lost 1 base and the J segment 0 bases; nucleotides outside the gene matches: 3. The CDR3 runs 16 residues. Germline-derived CDR1 and CDR2 are SGHRS and YFSETQ. CDR3 sequence reads: CASSLILAGSTDTQYF. DNA of the CDR3: TGCGCCAGCAGCTTGATCCTAGCGGGGAGCACAGATACGCAGTATTTT.

The rearrangement joins TRBV5-1 to TRBJ1-6; no definite D call. The CDR3 covers 13 residues. V lost 0 bases, J lost 11 bases, and 9 bases lay in between. Per the germline V gene, CDR1 is SGHRS and CDR2 is YFSETQ. The CDR3 DNA reads TGCGCCAGCAGCTTGGATTCTACCCCACCCCTCCACTTT. It translates to CASSLDSTPPLHF.

The J gene is TRBJ2-1, the V gene TRBV10-2; 9 nucleotides agree with TRBD2. Germline V gene sequence: CDR1 WSHSY, CDR2 SAAADI. With V trimmed by 4 bases and J by 7 bases, 8 bases remained unmatched. This CDR3 is built from 15 residues. CDR3 protein: CASSGKPSGANEQFF. For the CDR3, the DNA is TGCGCCAGCAGTGGAAAACCTAGCGGGGCAAATGAGCAGTTCTTC.

This clone appeared a single time. The V call is TRBV5-6, the J call TRBJ1-3, with TRBD1 matching over 7 bases. V was pared by 4 bases and J by 2 bases, with 3 bases of the junction left unmatched. The CDR3 is 14 residues long. Germline values: CDR1 SGHDT, CDR2 YYEEEE. The CDR3 sequence: CASSHRGPGNTIYF. The CDR3 DNA sequence: TGTGCCAGCAGCCACAGGGGCCCTGGAAACACCATATATTTT.

The chain employs TRBV14 and TRBJ1-4, with unresolved D. This CDR3 spans 15 amino acids. Germline CDR1 and CDR2: SGHDN and FVKESK. V was shortened by 2 bases and J by 4 bases, with 11 bases between the two germline ends. The CDR3 region is CASSQRAGNNEKLFF. CDR3 bases: TGTGCCAGCAGCCAAAGGGCGGGGAATAATGAAAAACTGTTTTTT.

V and J are TRBV9 and TRBJ1-2; D uncertain. Trimming took off 5 bases at V and 7 bases at J, with 9 bases between the two ends. This CDR3 spans 11 amino acids. Germline-derived CDR1 and CDR2 are SGDLS and YYNGEE. CDR3 in DNA: TGTGCCAGCAGTTCCAATGGTGGCTACACCTTC. Translating it yields CASSSNGGYTF. The whole variable domain, filled in from reference TRBV9 and TRBJ1-2, reads DSGVTQTPKHLITATGQRVTLRCSPRSGDLSVYWYQQSLDQGLQFLIQYYNGEERAKGNILERFSAQQFPDLHSELNLSSLELGDSALYFCASSSNGGYTFGSGTRLTVV.

The chain employs TRBV5-4 and TRBJ2-7; the D gene is possibly TRBD1 (6 bases). Deletions cut 3 bases from V and 5 bases from J, with 12 bases between. Germline CDR1 is SGHNT and CDR2 is YYREEE (reference sequence). The CDR3 contains 13 residues. The CDR3 nucleotides read TGTGCCAGCAGCTCCAACAGGGCCCACGAGCAGTACTTC. Its translation: CASSSNRAHEQYF.

The chain employs TRBV18 and TRBJ2-7; D is uncertain. The CDR3 contains 13 residues. Germline assignment: CDR1 KGHSH and CDR2 LQKENI. V lost 3 bases and J lost 3, with 9 bases in between. CDR3 bases: TGTGCCAGCTCACCTCCGCCGAACTACGAGCAGTACTTC. Translating gives CASSPPPNYEQYF.

This clone was detected a few times. The rearrangement uses TRBV18 and TRBJ1-3, with 9 bases fitting TRBD1. Germline lookup yields CDR1 KGHSH and CDR2 LQKENI. Trimming cost V 6 bases and J 8 bases; bases outside gene matches: 8. The CDR3 is made up of 14 amino acids. CDR3 loop: CASSERTGVHTIYF. The CDR3 DNA reads TGTGCCAGCTCGGAAAGGACAGGGGTGCACACCATATATTTT.

The J gene is TRBJ2-7, the V gene TRBV29-1; 8 positions agree with TRBD1. After removal of 7 bases from V and 2 bases from J, the junction contained 10 bases not matched to a gene. Germline CDR1 reads SQVTM; CDR2 reads ANQGSEA. There are 14 residues in the CDR3. CDR3 in DNA: TGCAGCGCCCTTAGACAGGGGCGGACCTACGAGCAGTACTTC. The encoded protein is CSALRQGRTYEQYF.

The chain carries TRBV29-1 and TRBJ1-1, with no clear D. V was pared by 7 bases and J by 1 base, with 13 bases between. Germline assignment: CDR1 SQVTM and CDR2 ANQGSEA. This CDR3 is built from 13 residues. CDR3 region: CSAVPDGNTEAFF. Here the CDR3 DNA reads TGCAGCGCCGTACCGGACGGGAACACTGAAGCTTTCTTT.

The gene calls are TRBV27 and TRBJ2-7, with TRBD1 matching 12 bases. Germline-derived CDR1 and CDR2 are MNHEY and SMNVEV (reference sequence). This CDR3 region has 19 residues. With V trimmed by 2 bases and J by 4 bases, 15 bases remained unmatched. DNA of the CDR3: TGTGCCAGCAGTTTAAGTCCCCGGCAGGGACAGGGGGCCATATACGAGCAGTACTTC. It translates to CASSLSPRQGQGAIYEQYF.

As for this clone: Other DNA sequences in the same sample also yield this CDR3. The genes are TRBV27 and TRBJ2-7; D is perhaps TRBD1 or TRBD2 (6 bases each). The length of the CDR3 is 14 residues. V was clipped by 5 bases and J by 4 bases, with 15 bases between them. Germline values: CDR1 MNHEY, CDR2 SMNVEV (reference sequence). CDR3 loop: CASSPSRGPYEQYF. As DNA, the CDR3 is TGTGCCAGCAGTCCAAGTCGGGGGCCGTACGAGCAGTACTTC.

The J gene is TRBJ2-6, the V gene TRBV28; D uncertain. The CDR3 has 15 amino acids. V was pared by 0 bases and J by 2 bases, with 5 bases between. CDR1 MDHEN and CDR2 SYDVKM come from the germline V gene. CDR3 protein: CASSLWDPGANVLTF. The CDR3 coding sequence is TGTGCCAGCAGTTTATGGGACCCTGGGGCCAACGTCCTGACTTTC.

On this clone: Other nucleotide sequences in the sample specify the same CDR3. The chain is built from TRBV7-3 and TRBJ2-1; TRBD2 aligns across 8 bases. This CDR3 region has 16 residues. Germline V gene data show CDR1 as SGHTA and CDR2 as FQGTGA. The trim removed 6 bases at V and 0 bases at J, leaving 7 bases unmatched. The CDR3 DNA follows: TGTGCCAGCAGTGAACCCGGGACTAGCTCCTACAATGAGCAGTTCTTC. Protein: CASSEPGTSSYNEQFF.